These T cell receptor beta chains were read from a single sample in a study of blood T cell repertoires in COVID-19. The method was immunoSEQ multiplex PCR; TCRdb's version includes in-frame clones alone and lacks a portion of them. This table has roughly 180,000 clones, about four fifths appearing once. The sample was peripheral blood. These TCRs come from a middle-aged woman with COVID-19, enrolled during active disease. Each CDR3 is given with its conserved first and last residue. D genes are given only for firm matches. Where a row states a size, it is once, few, many or the class of an expanded clone; other rows omit it.

V gene	D gene	clone size	J gene	CDR3 DNA	CDR3 protein
TRBV30	TRBD1	.	TRBJ2-7	TGTGCCTGGAGTCCCGGGACAGGGTTCTACGAGCAGTACTTC	CAWSPGTGFYEQYF
TRBV20-1	.	.	TRBJ1-5	TGCAGTGCTAGTCGTGGGGCGGATTCTCAGCCCCAGCATTTT	CSASRGADSQPQHF
TRBV18	.	.	TRBJ2-1	TGTGCCAGCTCACTAACTCAGGGGGGCTCCTACAATGAGCAGTTCTTC	CASSLTQGGSYNEQFF
TRBV19	TRBD2	.	TRBJ2-3	TGTGCCAGTGGTGAGACTAGCGGGCGAAGGGATACGCAGTATTTT	CASGETSGRRDTQYF
TRBV11-2	.	.	TRBJ2-7	TGTGCCAGCAGCCCAGGGGTCGGATACGAGCAGTACTTC	CASSPGVGYEQYF
TRBV7-3	.	few	TRBJ1-2	TGTGCCAGCAGCTTAACGTTCCAGGGAGGTGGCTACACCTTC	CASSLTFQGGGYTF
TRBV19	.	once	TRBJ2-3	TGTGCCAGTACCAAGCGGGCGGTTTCTAGCACAGATACGCAGTATTTT	CASTKRAVSSTDTQYF
TRBV27	.	.	TRBJ1-2	TGTGCCAGCAGTTTACCCGGACAGCCCTATCGCTACACCTTC	CASSLPGQPYRYTF
TRBV19	.	.	TRBJ2-1	TGTGCCAGTAGTGGGGGGGCGGTGCGCAGCCTTTACAATGAGCAGTTCTTC	CASSGGAVRSLYNEQFF
TRBV4-1	.	.	TRBJ2-1	TGCGCCAGCGCCCTCCGGGGGGCCGGGGACAATGAGCAGTTCTTC	CASALRGAGDNEQFF
TRBV7-6	TRBD1	.	TRBJ1-3	TGTGCCAGCAGCCCAGCCGGGACAGGGGGCCGAAACACCATATATTTT	CASSPAGTGGRNTIYF
TRBV7-9	.	.	TRBJ1-4	TGTGCCAGCAGCTTCCAGGGAACTAATGAAAAACTGTTTTTT	CASSFQGTNEKLFF
TRBV13	TRBD1	.	TRBJ1-4	TGTGCCAGAGGGACAGGCTACGGGAGGAACCTTCAATACGAAAAACTGTTTTTT	CARGTGYGRNLQYEKLFF
TRBV14	.	.	TRBJ1-2	TGTGCCAGCAGCCCTCAGGGGTACTATGGCTACACCTTC	CASSPQGYYGYTF
TRBV19	TRBD1	.	TRBJ2-1	TGTGCCAGTAGTCCAGGACAGGTAGGGTACAATGAGCAGTTCTTC	CASSPGQVGYNEQFF
TRBV7-3	.	.	TRBJ2-3	TGTGCCAGCAGCTTAGGGACAAGCACAGATACGCAGTATTTT	CASSLGTSTDTQYF
TRBV5-4	.	.	TRBJ1-1	TGTGCCAGCAGCTCAAAACAGGGAAATGAAGCTTTCTTT	CASSSKQGNEAFF
TRBV7-2	TRBD1	.	TRBJ1-1	TGTGCCAGCAACCCGAACAGGGGTAACACTGAAGCTTTCTTT	CASNPNRGNTEAFF
TRBV5-1	TRBD1	.	TRBJ1-5	TGCGCCAGCAGCTGGACAGGGGGAAAGGATCAGCCCCAGCATTTT	CASSWTGGKDQPQHF
TRBV15	TRBD1	once	TRBJ2-1	TGTGCCACCAGCGTAAGACAGGGGGCGCGCAATGAGCAGTTCTTC	CATSVRQGARNEQFF
TRBV19	TRBD1	.	TRBJ2-1	TGTGCCAGTAGTTTCAGGACAGGGGGAGTGGGGGGCAATGAGCAGTTCTTC	CASSFRTGGVGGNEQFF
TRBV19	TRBD1	.	TRBJ2-1	TGTGCCAGTGGGACAGGGGGTGACAATGAGCAGTTCTTC	CASGTGGDNEQFF
TRBV5-6	.	once	TRBJ1-1	TGTGCCAGCAGCTCCCCCGGGGGGGGCGCGGGCACTGAAGCTTTCTTT	CASSSPGGGAGTEAFF
TRBV4-1	TRBD2	.	TRBJ2-1	TGCGCCAGCAGCTACCCTAGCGGGAGATTTTCCAATGAGCAGTTCTTC	CASSYPSGRFSNEQFF
TRBV28	.	.	TRBJ1-5	TGTGCCGCGGGCGGGGTTCCCAATCAGCCCCAGCATTTT	CAAGGVPNQPQHF
TRBV7-2	.	.	TRBJ2-5	TGTGCCAGCAGCGTGCCTGGAGGTTTGGAGACCCAGTACTTC	CASSVPGGLETQYF
TRBV7-7	.	.	TRBJ2-5	TGTGCTAGCAGCTTAAATAGCGGCCAAGAGACCCAGTACTTC	CASSLNSGQETQYF
TRBV19	.	.	TRBJ2-6	TGTGCCAGTAGTGCCACGGTCTCTGGGGCCAACGTCCTGACTTTC	CASSATVSGANVLTF
TRBV2	.	.	TRBJ2-1	TGTGCCAGCAGACCGACAGCAAGCTCCTACAATGAGCAGTTCTTC	CASRPTASSYNEQFF
TRBV4-1	.	.	TRBJ2-5	TGCGCCAGCAGCCAAGAGGCAGCGGGGACCCAGTACTTC	CASSQEAAGTQYF
TRBV11-2	TRBD1	.	TRBJ1-1	TGTGCCAGCACAGGGGGGAACACTGAAGCTTTCTTT	CASTGGNTEAFF
TRBV30	.	many	TRBJ1-2	TGTGCCTGGAGTGTAGATTTGCGCGGGGGCTACACCTTC	CAWSVDLRGGYTF
TRBV7-3	.	.	TRBJ2-2	TGTGCCAGCAGCTTAACGGCTAGCAAGAACACCGGGGAGCTGTTTTTT	CASSLTASKNTGELFF
TRBV6-5	TRBD2	.	TRBJ2-5	TGTGCCAGCACCCTAGCGGGAAAGCAGGAGACCCAGTACTTC	CASTLAGKQETQYF
TRBV5-5	.	.	TRBJ2-1	TGTGCCAGCAGCTTCAGGGTATCCTACAATGAGCAGTTCTTC	CASSFRVSYNEQFF
TRBV9	TRBD2	.	TRBJ2-4	TGTGCCAGCAGCTCCAGCGGGAGTAACATTCAGTACTTC	CASSSSGSNIQYF
TRBV5-6	TRBD1	.	TRBJ1-2	TGTGCCAGCAGCCAAGGACAGGGGGCGATAGGCTACACCTTC	CASSQGQGAIGYTF
TRBV19	.	.	TRBJ1-2	TGTGCCAACCGATCGGCGCCGGGTCCCTCACGGGGCTACACCTTC	CANRSAPGPSRGYTF
TRBV7-2	TRBD2	.	TRBJ2-1	TGTGCCAGCAGCTTAGCGGGTAGCGGGGGGTACAATGAGCAGTTCTTC	CASSLAGSGGYNEQFF
TRBV30	.	.	TRBJ1-4	TGTGCCTGGAGTGATGGAGGCGGAAATAATGAAAAACTGTTTTTT	CAWSDGGGNNEKLFF
TRBV30	TRBD1	.	TRBJ1-4	TGTGCCTGGAGTCCGCCGGGACAGGGGGATGAAAAACTGTTTTTT	CAWSPPGQGDEKLFF
TRBV7-9	.	.	TRBJ2-1	TGTGCCAGCAGCTCGAACACAATATACAATGAGCAGTTCTTC	CASSSNTIYNEQFF
TRBV28	.	.	TRBJ2-7	TGTGCCAGCAGTTTGCGTGGCGAGCAGTACTTC	CASSLRGEQYF
TRBV6-5	.	.	TRBJ1-2	TGTGCCAGCAGTATGACGGAGAACTATGGCTACACCTTC	CASSMTENYGYTF
TRBV7-9	.	.	TRBJ1-2	TGTGCCAGCACTACTACAAGGGGGGGCCTACCCGCAGGCTATGGCTACACCTTC	CASTTTRGGLPAGYGYTF
TRBV2	.	.	TRBJ2-3	TGTGCCAGCAGTGATGGTTCGGGAGCCAGAGATACGCAGTATTTT	CASSDGSGARDTQYF
TRBV6-5	TRBD1	.	TRBJ2-5	TGTGCCAGCACCGTCGACAGGGCAAAAGAGACCCAGTACTTC	CASTVDRAKETQYF
TRBV30	TRBD1	.	TRBJ1-2	TGTGCCTGGAGTGTTTTGGGACAGGGGAGAGAGGGCTACACCTTC	CAWSVLGQGREGYTF
TRBV11-2	.	.	TRBJ1-3	TGTGCCAGCAGCCCGAGGACTTCCTCTGGAAACACCATATATTTT	CASSPRTSSGNTIYF
TRBV7-9	TRBD1	.	TRBJ2-2	TGTGCCAGCAGCCATGGACAGGGGGCAATCGGGGAGCTGTTTTTT	CASSHGQGAIGELFF
TRBV10-3	TRBD2	.	TRBJ2-1	TGTGCCATCAGTGTCTTTCGCGGTAGCGGGAGGGCGAATGAGCAGTTCTTC	CAISVFRGSGRANEQFF
TRBV7-2	TRBD1	.	TRBJ1-1	TGTGCCAGCAGCTTAGAGACAGGGTCTGAAGCTTTCTTT	CASSLETGSEAFF
TRBV6-5	TRBD1	.	TRBJ2-7	TGTGCCAGCAGTCCAGGACAGGGGGCGCTTGGTGGGCAGTACTTC	CASSPGQGALGGQYF